The present T cell receptor beta chain was sequenced within a study of T cell responses to AZD1222 COVID-19 vaccine. Overall study results and limits: Spike-specific TCR breadth rose after two AZD1222 doses, and depth rose as well.

This clone was found once. Its antigen remains unidentified. Sequencing used immunoSEQ multiplex PCR; TCRdb keeps in-frame clones, though not all of them. Counted here are some 94,000 clones, approximately 89% occurring once; the ten biggest clones make up about 5.2%. Material: peripheral blood, obtained 28 days after the second AZD1222 dose. The TCR sequence derives from an adult who received the AZD1222 COVID-19 vaccine.

CDR3 in amino acids: CASRAGKPPPNTEAFF. The CDR3 DNA is TGTGCCAGCAGGGCAGGGAAGCCTCCACCTAACACTGAAGCTTTCTTT. The chain carries TRBV28 and TRBJ1-1; D perhaps matches TRBD1 (5 bases). The germline V gene encodes CDR1 MDHEN and CDR2 SYDVKM. This CDR3 has 16 amino acids. V was clipped by 6 bases and J by 2 bases, with 19 bases between them.